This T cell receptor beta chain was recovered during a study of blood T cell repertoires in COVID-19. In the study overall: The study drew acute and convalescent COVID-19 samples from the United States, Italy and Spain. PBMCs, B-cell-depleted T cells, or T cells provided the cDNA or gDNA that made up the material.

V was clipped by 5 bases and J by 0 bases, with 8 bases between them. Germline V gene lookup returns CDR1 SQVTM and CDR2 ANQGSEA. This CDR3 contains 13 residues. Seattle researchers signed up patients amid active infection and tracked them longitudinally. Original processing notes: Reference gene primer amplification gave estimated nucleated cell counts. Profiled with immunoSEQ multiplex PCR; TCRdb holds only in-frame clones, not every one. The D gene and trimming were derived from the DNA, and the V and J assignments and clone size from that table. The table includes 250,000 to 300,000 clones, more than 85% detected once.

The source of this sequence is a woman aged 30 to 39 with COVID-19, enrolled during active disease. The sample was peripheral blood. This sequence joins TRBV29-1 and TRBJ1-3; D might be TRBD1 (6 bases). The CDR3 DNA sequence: TGCAGCGTTCAGGGGATCTCTGGAAACACCATATATTTT. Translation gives CSVQGISGNTIYF.